The next 22 T cell receptor beta chains were all read from a single sample in a study of T-cell memory formation after mild COVID-19. TCRdb passed the 5' RACE reads through MiXCR, listing each CDR3 protein once. The table shows about 310,000 distinct CDR3 sequences, with just under 20% occurring only once. Sequences were obtained from PBMCs or a T cell subset sorted from them (not recorded which). Receptors were obtained from a man in his late teens or twenties who had mild COVID-19 (a few samples of this study predate the infection). Cell type and time point are not known.

This clonotype was recorded a few times. The chain links TRBV4-1 to TRBJ1-5; D gene unclear. CDR3 length: 14 residues. Germline V CDR1 and CDR2: MGHRA, YSYEKL. The ends were cut back, 0 bases at V and 3 bases at J, with 6 bases in the middle. In DNA form, the CDR3 reads TGCGCCAGCAGCCAAGATAGCATCAATCAGCCCCAGCATTTT. Translating it yields CASSQDSINQPQHF.

This clonotype was observed a few times. The chain links TRBV12-3 or TRBV12-4 to TRBJ1-2; D is undetermined. This CDR3 has 13 amino acids. Trimming cost V 3 bases and J 4 bases, with 9 bases left between them. CDR3 in amino acids: CASSLASGYGYTF. DNA of the CDR3: TGTGCCAGCAGTTTGGCTTCGGGCTATGGCTACACCTTC.

This clonotype was counted at least ten times. The CDR3 protein is CASSRETSGNTIYF. The CDR3 nucleotides are TGTGCCAGCTCACGTGAGACATCTGGAAACACCATATATTTT. The chain joins TRBV18 to TRBJ1-3; D uncertain. V was trimmed by 4 bases and J by 1 base, leaving 8 bases between them. CDR1 is KGHSH, CDR2 LQKENI, per germline. The CDR3 extends over 14 amino acids.

This clonotype was seen only once. This chain joins TRBV28 and TRBJ1-1, with D possibly TRBD1 on 5 matching bases. CDR3 length: 15 residues. Trimming removed 5 bases at V and 3 bases at J, with 16 bases between. Germline assignment: CDR1 MDHEN and CDR2 SYDVKM. The chain's CDR3 is CASSPTLTDYTEAFF. CDR3 sequence (DNA): TGTGCCAGCAGTCCTACTCTGACAGATTACACTGAAGCTTTCTTT. Supplemented by reference TRBV28 and TRBJ1-1, the full variable domain reads DVKVTQSSRYLVKRTGEKVFLECVQDMDHENMFWYRQDPGLGLRLIYFSYDVKMKEKGDIPEGYSVSREKKERFSLILESASTNQTSMYLCASSPTLTDYTEAFFGQGTRLTVV.

Ten or more counts support this clonotype. Relative to the germline gene, one junction end is altered; a read error may explain this. This chain connects TRBV7-2 to TRBJ1-5, with D perhaps matching TRBD1 (6 bases). CDR1 is SGHTA and CDR2 is FQGNSA in the germline V gene. The CDR3 contains 12 residues. The CDR3 nucleotides are TGTGCCAGCAGTTTAGGGGGTCAGCCCCAGCATTTT. Its translation is CASSLGGQPQHF.

The genes are TRBV7-9 and TRBJ1-4; possibly TRBD1 for D (5 bases). The V gene lost 4 bases and the J gene lost 2 bases, with 11 bases spanning the gap. The CDR3 runs 15 residues. CDR1 and CDR2 (germline): SEHNR, FQNEAQ (reference sequence). The CDR3, as DNA: TGTGCCAGCAGCTCCACGACAGCCACTAATGAAAAACTGTTTTTT. Encoded protein: CASSSTTATNEKLFF.

Here the CDR3 reads CASSLTQQQPQHF. The CDR3 nucleotides are TGTGCCAGCAGCTTAACACAGCAACAGCCCCAGCATTTT. The chain employs TRBV7-3 and TRBJ1-5; the D is unclear. The V gene's germline CDR1 is SGHTA and CDR2 FQGTGA. The CDR3 is made up of 13 amino acids. V was trimmed by 0 bases and J by 7 bases, leaving 7 bases between them.

The CDR3 region has the DNA TGTGCCAGCAGCCAAGACCTGGTCACACAGACCCAGTACTTC. Translating gives CASSQDLVTQTQYF. This rearrangement joins TRBV4-2 to TRBJ2-5, with no clear D. The CDR3 length is 14 residues. The germline V gene has CDR1 LGHNA and CDR2 YNFKEQ. V lost 0 bases, J lost 6 bases, and 11 bases lay in between.

The genes are TRBV6-5 and TRBJ2-5, with D perhaps matching TRBD2 (7 bases). CDR3 size: 13 residues. The germline V and J ends were trimmed by 2 bases and 9 bases, with 13 bases remaining between them. Germline CDR1 is MNHEY and CDR2 is SVGAGI. DNA of the CDR3: TGTGCCAGCAGTTACGGGGGGGCGGATTCCCAGTACTTC. Protein sequence: CASSYGGADSQYF.

This chain uses TRBV5-1 with TRBJ2-5; no reliable D call. The V and J ends lost 0 bases and 4 bases respectively, with 7 bases between them. CDR1 SGHRS and CDR2 YFSETQ come from the germline V gene. The length of the CDR3 is 13 residues. The CDR3, as DNA: TGCGCCAGCAGCTTGGCATCGAGAGAGACCCAGTACTTC. As protein: CASSLASRETQYF.

This clonotype showed up just a few times. The gene calls are TRBV7-2 and TRBJ2-3, with 9 bases matching TRBD1. The junction had 9 bases not matched to a gene; V was cut back by 7 bases and J by 4 bases. CDR3 length: 15 residues. The germline CDR1 and CDR2 sequences are SGHTA and FQGNSA. For the CDR3, the DNA is TGTGCCAGCACGGGACAGGGCGTGGGCGCAGATACGCAGTATTTT. Encoded protein: CASTGQGVGADTQYF.

This clonotype showed up many times. V and J are TRBV7-9 and TRBJ2-1; 7 nucleotides line up with TRBD2. Germline V CDR1 and CDR2: SEHNR, FQNEAQ (reference sequence). J was trimmed by 7 bases and V by 5 bases; bases with no gene match: 5. The CDR3 length is 13 residues. CDR3 protein: CASSPGGGNEQFF. CDR3 nucleotide sequence: TGTGCCAGCAGCCCGGGGGGAGGGAATGAGCAGTTCTTC.

V gene TRBV7-9 combines with J gene TRBJ2-5; 11 bases fit TRBD2. The CDR3 is made up of 18 amino acids. Germline V gene lookup returns CDR1 SEHNR and CDR2 FQNEAQ (reference sequence). The V gene end was trimmed by 0 bases and the J gene end by 5 bases; junction bases not matched to a gene: 11. CDR3 in amino acids: CASSLALEETSGAETQYF. CDR3 DNA: TGTGCCAGCAGCTTAGCCCTTGAAGAGACTAGCGGGGCCGAGACCCAGTACTTC.

The chain employs TRBV3-1 and TRBJ2-6; TRBD2 might be the D (5 bases). Germline V CDR1 and CDR2: LGHDT, YNNKEL (reference sequence). The ends were cut back, 4 bases at V and 2 bases at J, with 12 bases in the middle. The CDR3 covers 16 residues. The CDR3 reads CASSRNWEPGANVLTF. CDR3 nucleotide sequence: TGTGCCAGCAGCCGGAATTGGGAGCCTGGGGCCAACGTCCTGACTTTC. The full variable domain, with the rest looked up from reference TRBV3-1 and TRBJ2-6, is DTAVSQTPKYLVTQMGNDKSIKCEQNLGHDTMYWYKQDSKKFLKIMFSYNNKELIINETVPNRFSPKSPDKAHLNLHINSLELGDSAVYFCASSRNWEPGANVLTFGAGSRLTVL.

This clonotype occurred a few times. The chain recombines TRBV7-2 with TRBJ1-5; D gene uncertain. The length of the CDR3 is 13 residues. With 5 bases removed from V and 0 bases from J, the gap between germline ends came to 5 bases. From germline, CDR1 is SGHTA and CDR2 FQGNSA. CDR3: CASSPTSNQPQHF. The CDR3 DNA sequence: TGTGCCAGCAGCCCAACTAGCAATCAGCCCCAGCATTTT.

This chain joins TRBV5-1 and TRBJ2-3; D is possibly TRBD2 (6 bases). The germline V gene has CDR1 SGHRS and CDR2 YFSETQ. V lost 5 bases and J lost 1, with 11 bases in between. The CDR3 runs to 14 residues. DNA for the CDR3: TGCGCCAGCAGGCGGGACTCAGGCACAGATACGCAGTATTTT. This encodes CASRRDSGTDTQYF. Variable domain in full (rest from reference TRBV5-1 and TRBJ2-3): KAGVTQTPRYLIKTRGQQVTLSCSPISGHRSVSWYQQTPGQGLQFLFEYFSETQRNKGNFPGRFSGRQFSNSRSEMNVSTLELGDSALYLCASRRDSGTDTQYFGPGTRLTVL.

The gene calls are TRBV28 and TRBJ1-2; D is uncertain. CDR3 size: 13 residues. Per the germline V gene, CDR1 is MDHEN and CDR2 is SYDVKM. Trimming left V 6 bases short and J 2 bases short, with 10 bases between. The CDR3: CASSEGRNYGYTF. In DNA form, the CDR3 reads TGTGCCAGCAGCGAAGGGAGGAACTATGGCTACACCTTC.

This clonotype has just a few counts. V usage is TRBV24-1 and J usage is TRBJ2-2; D might be TRBD2 (6 bases). Germline lookup yields CDR1 KGHDR and CDR2 SFDVKD. V lost 3 bases to trimming and J lost 1 base, with 8 bases between them. The CDR3 has 15 residues. CDR3 DNA: TGTGCCACCAGTGATCCGACTAGGAACACCGGGGAGCTGTTTTTT. Protein: CATSDPTRNTGELFF.

V is TRBV2 and J is TRBJ2-5; D possibly corresponds to TRBD2 (6 bases). V was shortened by 8 bases and J by 3 bases, with 10 bases between the two germline ends. Germline V gives CDR1 SNHLY, CDR2 FYNNEI. The CDR3 totals 12 residues. CDR3: CASLAVEETQYF. The CDR3 region has the DNA TGTGCCAGCTTAGCGGTTGAAGAGACCCAGTACTTC.

Only a few counts were recorded for this clonotype. The rearrangement links TRBV4-1 to TRBJ1-3, with D uncertain. The length of the CDR3 is 17 residues. The germline gives CDR1 MGHRA, CDR2 YSYEKL. Trimming left V 1 base short and J 0 bases short, with 13 bases between. Written as DNA, the CDR3 is TGCGCCAGCAGCCAAGGTTTATCCGGGTCCTCTGGAAACACCATATATTTT. It is translated as CASSQGLSGSSGNTIYF.

This clonotype was counted a few times. The V gene is TRBV10-2, the J gene TRBJ2-7, with TRBD1 matching 7 bases. Germline trimming cut 4 bases from V and 3 bases from J; bases unmatched to any gene: 3. CDR3 size: 13 residues. Germline values: CDR1 WSHSY, CDR2 SAAADI. The CDR3 sequence is CASSGNRGYEQYF. In DNA form, the CDR3 reads TGCGCCAGCAGTGGGAACAGGGGCTACGAGCAGTACTTC.

V and J are TRBV7-3 and TRBJ1-2, with 11 bases matching TRBD1. V trimming: 5 bases; J trimming: 9 bases; junction bases outside the gene matches: 5. This CDR3 has 13 amino acids. Germline V CDR1 and CDR2: SGHTA, FQGTGA. The CDR3 nucleotides are TGTGCCAGCAGCACGGGGACAGGGGGATGCTACACCTTC. Its protein product is CASSTGTGGCYTF. Filled out from reference TRBV7-3 and TRBJ1-2, the complete variable domain reads GAGVSQTPSNKVTEKGKYVELRCDPISGHTALYWYRQSLGQGPEFLIYFQGTGAADDSGLPNDRFFAVRPEGSVSTLKIQRTERGDSAVYLCASSTGTGGCYTFGSGTRLTVV.